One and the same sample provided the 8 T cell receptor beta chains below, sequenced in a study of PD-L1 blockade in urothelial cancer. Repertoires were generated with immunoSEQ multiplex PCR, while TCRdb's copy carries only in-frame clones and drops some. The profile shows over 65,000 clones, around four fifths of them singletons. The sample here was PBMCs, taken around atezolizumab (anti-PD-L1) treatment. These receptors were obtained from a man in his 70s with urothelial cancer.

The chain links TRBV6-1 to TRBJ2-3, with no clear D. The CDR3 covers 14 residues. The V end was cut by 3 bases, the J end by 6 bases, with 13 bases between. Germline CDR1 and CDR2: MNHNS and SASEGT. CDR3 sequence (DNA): TGTGCCAGCAGTGACACCCCTAGTTCGGATACGCAGTATTTT. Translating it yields CASSDTPSSDTQYF.

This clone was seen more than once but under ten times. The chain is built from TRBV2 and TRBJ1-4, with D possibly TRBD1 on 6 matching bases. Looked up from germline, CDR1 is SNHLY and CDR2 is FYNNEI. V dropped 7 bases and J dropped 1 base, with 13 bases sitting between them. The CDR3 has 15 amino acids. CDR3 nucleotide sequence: TGTGCCAGCAAGCAGTCACAGGGAACTAATGAAAAACTGTTTTTT. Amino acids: CASKQSQGTNEKLFF.

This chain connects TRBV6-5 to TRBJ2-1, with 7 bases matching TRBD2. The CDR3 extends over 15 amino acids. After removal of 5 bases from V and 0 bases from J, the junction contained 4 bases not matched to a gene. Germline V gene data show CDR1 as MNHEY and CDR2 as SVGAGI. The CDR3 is CASSLAASSYNEQFF. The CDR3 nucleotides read TGTGCCAGCAGTCTAGCGGCGAGCTCCTACAATGAGCAGTTCTTC.

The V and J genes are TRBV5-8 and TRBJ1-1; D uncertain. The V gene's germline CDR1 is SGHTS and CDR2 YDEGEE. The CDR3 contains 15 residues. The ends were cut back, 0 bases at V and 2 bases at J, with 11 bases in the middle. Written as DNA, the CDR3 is TGTGCCAGCAGCTTGGTTAGCGGCAGAAACACTGAAGCTTTCTTT. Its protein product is CASSLVSGRNTEAFF.

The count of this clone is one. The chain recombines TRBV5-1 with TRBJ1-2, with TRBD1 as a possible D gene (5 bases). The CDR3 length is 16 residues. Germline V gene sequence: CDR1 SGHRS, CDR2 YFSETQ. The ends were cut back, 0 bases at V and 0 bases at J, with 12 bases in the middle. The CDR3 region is CASSLALDTTNYGYTF. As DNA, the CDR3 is TGCGCCAGCAGCTTGGCCCTGGACACCACTAACTATGGCTACACCTTC.

In DNA, the CDR3 is TGTGCCAGCAGCTTTGGGACAGCAGACAATGAGCAGTTCTTC. It is translated as CASSFGTADNEQFF. The J gene is TRBJ2-1, the V gene TRBV11-2; 7 nucleotides line up with TRBD1. V shed 3 bases and J 5 bases; nucleotides not matched to a gene: 4. The CDR3 runs to 14 residues. Germline loops: CDR1 SGHAT, CDR2 FQNNGV.

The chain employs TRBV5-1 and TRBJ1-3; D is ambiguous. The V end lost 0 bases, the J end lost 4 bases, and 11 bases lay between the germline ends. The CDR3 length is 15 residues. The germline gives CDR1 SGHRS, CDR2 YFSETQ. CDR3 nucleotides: TGCGCCAGCAGCTTGGAATTGGGCGTCGGAAACACCATATATTTT. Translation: CASSLELGVGNTIYF. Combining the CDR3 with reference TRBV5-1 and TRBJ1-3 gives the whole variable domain KAGVTQTPRYLIKTRGQQVTLSCSPISGHRSVSWYQQTPGQGLQFLFEYFSETQRNKGNFPGRFSGRQFSNSRSEMNVSTLELGDSALYLCASSLELGVGNTIYFGEGSWLTVV.

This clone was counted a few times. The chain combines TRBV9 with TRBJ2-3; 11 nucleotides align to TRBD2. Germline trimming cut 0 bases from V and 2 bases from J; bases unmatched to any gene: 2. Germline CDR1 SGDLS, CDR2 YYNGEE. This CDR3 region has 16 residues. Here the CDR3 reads CASSVVAGGHTDTQYF. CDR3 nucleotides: TGTGCCAGCAGCGTAGTAGCGGGAGGGCACACAGATACGCAGTATTTT.